Presented here are 5 T cell receptor beta chains from one specimen sequenced in a study of CD8 T cell repertoires and HIV-1 epitope variants. Repertoires were generated with immunoSEQ multiplex PCR, while TCRdb's copy carries only in-frame clones and drops some. The sample lists over 90,000 clones; 74% were seen once. Sequencing input: uncultured baseline CD8+ T cells from peripheral blood mononuclear cells (PBMCs). These receptors came from a male donor with HIV.

The rearrangement uses TRBV5-1 and TRBJ2-5; 10 positions agree with TRBD2. CDR3 length: 16 amino acids. The V segment lost 4 bases and the J segment 1 base; nucleotides outside the gene matches: 7. The germline V gene encodes CDR1 SGHRS and CDR2 YFSETQ. CDR3 sequence reads: CASSPRAGGTQETQYF. The CDR3 coding sequence is TGCGCCAGCAGCCCCCGAGCGGGAGGGACCCAAGAGACCCAGTACTTC. Together with reference TRBV5-1 and TRBJ2-5, the CDR3 gives the full variable domain: KAGVTQTPRYLIKTRGQQVTLSCSPISGHRSVSWYQQTPGQGLQFLFEYFSETQRNKGNFPGRFSGRQFSNSRSEMNVSTLELGDSALYLCASSPRAGGTQETQYFGPGTRLLVL.

The chain uses TRBV5-6 and TRBJ2-7; D unresolved. CDR3 size: 12 residues. CDR1 and CDR2 (germline): SGHDT, YYEEEE. Trimming removed 4 bases at V and 3 bases at J, with 8 bases between. The CDR3 DNA is TGTGCCAGCAGCCGATATCTCTACGAGCAGTACTTC. The encoded protein is CASSRYLYEQYF.

The CDR3 protein is CASSLRTGPGELFF. The CDR3 nucleotides read TGTGCCAGCAGCCTCCGGACAGGGCCCGGGGAGCTGTTTTTT. The chain carries TRBV6-1 and TRBJ2-2; 8 bases align to TRBD1. The J segment lost 6 bases and the V segment lost 6 bases, leaving 6 bases of the junction unmatched. The germline V gene encodes CDR1 MNHNS and CDR2 SASEGT. The CDR3 is 14 amino acids.

The chain recombines TRBV28 with TRBJ1-4, with D uncertain. The CDR3 sequence is 15 residues long. CDR1 is MDHEN and CDR2 is SYDVKM in the germline V gene. V was cut by 5 bases and J by 0 bases, with 10 bases left in between. This CDR3 reads CASSLSVATNEKLFF. The CDR3 coding sequence is TGTGCCAGCAGTCTTAGCGTTGCAACTAATGAAAAACTGTTTTTT.

V usage is TRBV7-2 and J usage is TRBJ1-3; D may be TRBD1 (6 bases). Germline V CDR1 and CDR2: SGHTA, FQGNSA. Trimming removed 4 bases from V and 2 bases from J, with 15 bases in between. The CDR3 length is 16 residues. CDR3 nucleotides: TGTGCCAGCAGCTCGGTCGCACCAGGGGCTGGAAACACCATATATTTT. This gives the protein CASSSVAPGAGNTIYF.